Listed below are T cell receptor beta chains from one sample, sequenced in a study of identical twins. TCRdb redid the calling of the 5' RACE reads with MiXCR, one entry per CDR3 protein. The table lists fewer than 900,000 distinct CDR3 sequences, around a sixth of them singletons. The same sample was also used in a study of T cells expressing NK-cell markers.

The source material was PBMCs. All receptors come from a woman under 30 in good health. The CDR3 runs from the conserved cysteine through the conserved F or W. The order of the fields is J gene, V gene, CDR3 protein.

J gene: TRBJ2-6; V gene: TRBV20-1; CDR3 protein: CSASRGGPGLAGVSGANVLTF
J gene: TRBJ2-3; V gene: TRBV4-3; CDR3 protein: CASSQDARLTDTQYF
J gene: TRBJ1-5; V gene: TRBV25-1; CDR3 protein: CASSEPRGRGQPQHF
J gene: TRBJ2-7; V gene: TRBV5-1; CDR3 protein: CASSPRQDRVPYEQYF
J gene: TRBJ2-3; V gene: TRBV20-1; CDR3 protein: CSGKAGSSTDTQYF
J gene: TRBJ1-5; V gene: TRBV7-9; CDR3 protein: CASSLEQGAQPQHF
J gene: TRBJ2-7; V gene: TRBV6-5; CDR3 protein: CASSYSDRGYEQYF
J gene: TRBJ2-1; V gene: TRBV3-1; CDR3 protein: CASSLLRAGAVGNEQFF
J gene: TRBJ2-5; V gene: TRBV13; CDR3 protein: CASSPKQGGQETQYF
J gene: TRBJ2-7; V gene: TRBV10-3; CDR3 protein: CASGEAYEQYF
J gene: TRBJ2-5; V gene: TRBV2; CDR3 protein: CASSAMTGMETQYF
J gene: TRBJ2-3; V gene: TRBV6-2/TRBV6-3; CDR3 protein: CASRRGSSGENTQYF
J gene: TRBJ2-5; V gene: TRBV29-1; CDR3 protein: CSVEPPGGGAGETQYF
J gene: TRBJ1-4; V gene: TRBV21-1; CDR3 protein: CASSTAGNEKLFF
J gene: TRBJ1-1; V gene: TRBV4-3; CDR3 protein: CASSQGYLGGNTEAFF
J gene: TRBJ2-7; V gene: TRBV12-3/TRBV12-4; CDR3 protein: CASSLSGRAFEQYF
J gene: TRBJ2-5; V gene: TRBV12-3/TRBV12-4; CDR3 protein: CASRGAGGQETQYF
J gene: TRBJ2-2; V gene: TRBV4-3; CDR3 protein: CASSQVSLGELFF
J gene: TRBJ2-1; V gene: TRBV27; CDR3 protein: CASSCWPSYNEQFF
J gene: TRBJ2-5; V gene: TRBV30; CDR3 protein: CAWGRQGAFHWAQYF
J gene: TRBJ2-3; V gene: TRBV25-1; CDR3 protein: CASSRGDPQTDTQYF
J gene: TRBJ2-1; V gene: TRBV11-2; CDR3 protein: CASSPTTGPNEQFF
J gene: TRBJ2-3; V gene: TRBV12-3/TRBV12-4; CDR3 protein: CASSFGLPDTQYF
J gene: TRBJ1-1; V gene: TRBV20-1; CDR3 protein: CSASFGLEAFF
J gene: TRBJ2-5; V gene: TRBV9; CDR3 protein: CASSVGLGEGGTQYF
J gene: TRBJ2-1; V gene: TRBV5-1; CDR3 protein: CASSNGGSTYNEQFF
J gene: TRBJ2-7; V gene: TRBV4-3; CDR3 protein: CASSQVSGLGEQYF
J gene: TRBJ2-3; V gene: TRBV29-1; CDR3 protein: CSVDLGEEYF
J gene: TRBJ2-1; V gene: TRBV4-3; CDR3 protein: CASSQAASGRVQFF
J gene: TRBJ1-1; V gene: TRBV20-1; CDR3 protein: CSASRAEAFF
J gene: TRBJ2-1; V gene: TRBV11-2; CDR3 protein: CASSPSYMSSYNEQFF
J gene: TRBJ2-5; V gene: TRBV2; CDR3 protein: CASAAVETQYF
J gene: TRBJ2-7; V gene: TRBV29-1; CDR3 protein: CSVSTSGLPYEQYF
J gene: TRBJ2-1; V gene: TRBV6-1; CDR3 protein: CASSEYRGQSKFF
J gene: TRBJ1-6; V gene: TRBV6-5; CDR3 protein: CASSYSRTGLNSPLHF
J gene: TRBJ2-3; V gene: TRBV27; CDR3 protein: CASSYREGTDTQYF
J gene: TRBJ1-1; V gene: TRBV12-3/TRBV12-4; CDR3 protein: CASSPLGGDTEAFF
J gene: TRBJ2-1; V gene: TRBV20-1; CDR3 protein: CSARGAEAGTYNEQFF
J gene: TRBJ1-4; V gene: TRBV15; CDR3 protein: CATSRDLGFNEKLFF
J gene: TRBJ2-7; V gene: TRBV2; CDR3 protein: CASSERTGVYEQYF
J gene: TRBJ2-6; V gene: TRBV5-1; CDR3 protein: CASSRHSPHEANVLTF
J gene: TRBJ1-1; V gene: TRBV12-3/TRBV12-4; CDR3 protein: CASRSSRGHGTEAFF
J gene: TRBJ2-7; V gene: TRBV10-3; CDR3 protein: CAISEAGLSYEQYF
J gene: TRBJ2-3; V gene: TRBV24-1; CDR3 protein: CAPPAPRNPGTVADTQYF
J gene: TRBJ2-3; V gene: TRBV5-1; CDR3 protein: CASSFGDTDTDTQYF
J gene: TRBJ2-7; V gene: TRBV7-2; CDR3 protein: CASSSPDSPYEQYF
J gene: TRBJ2-5; V gene: TRBV20-1; CDR3 protein: CSAREGSSQETQYF
J gene: TRBJ2-2; V gene: TRBV5-1; CDR3 protein: CASSLVVGQAGELFF
J gene: TRBJ2-1; V gene: TRBV20-1; CDR3 protein: CSGLGGRSSYNEQFF
J gene: TRBJ2-1; V gene: TRBV2; CDR3 protein: CASKEVGTSGGGEQFF
J gene: TRBJ1-4; V gene: TRBV5-6; CDR3 protein: CASSPRDRVSANEKLFF
J gene: TRBJ2-1; V gene: TRBV5-1; CDR3 protein: CASSLDRGLYNEQFF
J gene: TRBJ2-7; V gene: TRBV7-2; CDR3 protein: CASSPTRGTYEQYF
J gene: TRBJ2-7; V gene: TRBV20-1; CDR3 protein: CSALRTVPLFEQYF
J gene: TRBJ1-5; V gene: TRBV7-2; CDR3 protein: CASSWTPGTGGREPQHF